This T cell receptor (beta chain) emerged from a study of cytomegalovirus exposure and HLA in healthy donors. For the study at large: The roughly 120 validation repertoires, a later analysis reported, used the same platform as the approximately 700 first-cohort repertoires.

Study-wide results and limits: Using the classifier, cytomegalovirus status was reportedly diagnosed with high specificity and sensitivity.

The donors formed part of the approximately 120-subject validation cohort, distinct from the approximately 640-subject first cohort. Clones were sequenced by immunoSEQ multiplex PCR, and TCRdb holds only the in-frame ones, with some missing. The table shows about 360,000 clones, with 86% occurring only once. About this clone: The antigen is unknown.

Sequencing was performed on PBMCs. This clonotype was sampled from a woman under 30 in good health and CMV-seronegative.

The CDR3 nucleotides are TGTGCCAGCTCACCAATTCTAGCGGAGGCTACAGATACGCAGTATTTT. Translating gives CASSPILAEATDTQYF. The chain joins TRBV18 to TRBJ2-3; TRBD2 matches at 7 bases. This CDR3 is built from 16 residues. V gave up 2 bases and J gave up 3 bases; unmatched junction bases: 8. The germline CDR1 and CDR2 sequences are KGHSH and LQKENI.